A selection of T cell receptor beta chains follows, all from one sample in a study of T cells and Merkel cell carcinoma outcomes. This table comes from immunoSEQ multiplex PCR, and its TCRdb copy is limited to in-frame clones, with some not included. The data contain 5,500 to 7,500 clones, about 90% of them singletons. Sample: tumor tissue from Merkel cell carcinoma. These TCRs come from a human donor with Merkel cell carcinoma. CDR3s include the opening cysteine and the closing phenylalanine or tryptophan. Fields, in order: J gene, D gene, V gene, clone size, CDR3 DNA, CDR3 protein. A D gene is named only where the DNA matches it firmly. Rows may omit the clone size; those that give it use once, few, many or a size class.

J: TRBJ2-7
D: NA
V: TRBV5-4
size: NA
DNA: TGTGCCAGCAGCGAGGGACCGGGCAAGACGAACGAGCAGTACTTC
CDR3: CASSEGPGKTNEQYF

J: TRBJ1-4
D: NA
V: TRBV30
size: NA
DNA: TGTGCCTGGAGGGACCAGACAGTCTCAGGGGAAAAACTGTTTTTT
CDR3: CAWRDQTVSGEKLFF

J: TRBJ1-6
D: NA
V: TRBV25-1
size: NA
DNA: TGTGCCAGCCGAGCCCAAGGAACGTATAATTCACCCCTCCACTTT
CDR3: CASRAQGTYNSPLHF

J: TRBJ2-2
D: TRBD1
V: TRBV9
size: NA
DNA: TGTGCCAGCGGCCCGGGACAGGGGGTTGCCGGGGAGCTGTTTTTT
CDR3: CASGPGQGVAGELFF

J: TRBJ2-2
D: NA
V: TRBV4-3
size: NA
DNA: TGCGCCAGCAGCCAAGATTCGGTTACCGGGTCCCACACCGGGGAGCTGTTTTTT
CDR3: CASSQDSVTGSHTGELFF

J: TRBJ2-7
D: NA
V: TRBV4-3
size: NA
DNA: TGCGCCAGCAGCCAAGAGGTCAGGACGACTTACGAGCAGTACTTC
CDR3: CASSQEVRTTYEQYF

J: TRBJ2-6
D: NA
V: TRBV6-1
size: NA
DNA: TGTGCCAGCAATGGGGGGCCTGGGGCCAACGTCCTGACTTTC
CDR3: CASNGGPGANVLTF

J: TRBJ2-5
D: TRBD2
V: TRBV30
size: NA
DNA: TGTGCCTGGAGTCTACTCACTAGCGGGGGAGGGGAGACCCAGTACTTC
CDR3: CAWSLLTSGGGETQYF

J: TRBJ1-1
D: NA
V: TRBV2
size: NA
DNA: TGTGCCAGCACTCTAGGGGAGAACACTGAAGCTTTCTTT
CDR3: CASTLGENTEAFF

J: TRBJ2-3
D: NA
V: TRBV5-6
size: NA
DNA: TGTGCCAGCAGCTCCAGGGAGACAGATACGCAGTATTTT
CDR3: CASSSRETDTQYF

J: TRBJ1-2
D: NA
V: TRBV5-6
size: NA
DNA: TGTGCCAGCAGCCAAGAACAGGGATTAAACGGCTACACCTTC
CDR3: CASSQEQGLNGYTF

J: TRBJ2-7
D: NA
V: TRBV18
size: once
DNA: TGTGCCAGCTCACCAGAAACAGGATGGACGGTGCAGTACTTC
CDR3: CASSPETGWTVQYF

J: TRBJ1-1
D: NA
V: TRBV5-6
size: NA
DNA: TGTGCCAGCAGCCTGGGGGGGAACACTGAAGCTTTCTTT
CDR3: CASSLGGNTEAFF

J: TRBJ1-5
D: NA
V: TRBV6-1
size: NA
DNA: TGTGCCAGCAGTGGATGGGAAGCGTGGGGAAGCAATCAGCCCCAGCATTTT
CDR3: CASSGWEAWGSNQPQHF

J: TRBJ2-3
D: NA
V: TRBV21-1
size: NA
DNA: TGTGCCAGCAGCCGACCTCGGGGACCTAGCACAGATACGCAGTATTTT
CDR3: CASSRPRGPSTDTQYF

J: TRBJ1-6
D: NA
V: TRBV11-2
size: once
DNA: TGTGCCAGCAGCTTAGTCATAGGGGGGGCCGTGGGTTCACCCCTCCACTTT
CDR3: CASSLVIGGAVGSPLHF